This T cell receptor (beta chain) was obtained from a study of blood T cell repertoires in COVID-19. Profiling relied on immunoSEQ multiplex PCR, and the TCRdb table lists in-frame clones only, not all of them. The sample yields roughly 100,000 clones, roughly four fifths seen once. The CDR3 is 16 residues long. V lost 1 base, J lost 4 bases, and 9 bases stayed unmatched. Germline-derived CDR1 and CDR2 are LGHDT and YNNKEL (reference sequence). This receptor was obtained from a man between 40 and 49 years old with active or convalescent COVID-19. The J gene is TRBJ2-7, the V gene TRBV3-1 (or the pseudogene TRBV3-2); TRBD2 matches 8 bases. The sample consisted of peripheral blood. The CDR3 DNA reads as TGTGCCAGCAGCCAAGCCGGCGGGGGGCCGGGGTACGAGCAGTACTTC. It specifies CASSQAGGGPGYEQYF.